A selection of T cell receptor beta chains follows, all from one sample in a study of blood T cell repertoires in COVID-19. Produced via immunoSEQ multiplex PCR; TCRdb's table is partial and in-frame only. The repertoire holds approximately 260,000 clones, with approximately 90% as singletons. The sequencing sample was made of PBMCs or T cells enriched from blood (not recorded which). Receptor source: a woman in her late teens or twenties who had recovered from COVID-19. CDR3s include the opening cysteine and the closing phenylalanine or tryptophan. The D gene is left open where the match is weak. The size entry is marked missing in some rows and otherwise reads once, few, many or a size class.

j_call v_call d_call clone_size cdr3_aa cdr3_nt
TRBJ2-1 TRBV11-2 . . CASSLRSQSNEQFF TGTGCCAGCAGCTTAAGGAGTCAGTCCAATGAGCAGTTCTTC
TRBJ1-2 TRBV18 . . CASSPETGEGYTF TGTGCCAGCTCACCGGAGACAGGTGAGGGCTACACCTTC
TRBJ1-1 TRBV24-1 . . CATSDPGRNTEAFF TGTGCCACCAGTGACCCGGGTCGAAACACTGAAGCTTTCTTT
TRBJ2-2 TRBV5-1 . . CASSFQARLTDGELFF TGCGCCAGCAGCTTCCAGGCCAGACTAACAGACGGGGAGCTGTTTTTT
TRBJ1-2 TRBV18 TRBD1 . CASSRGQGINGYTF TGTGCCAGCTCCCGAGGACAGGGGATTAATGGCTACACCTTC
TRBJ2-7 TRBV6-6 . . CASSYKRGVSYEQYF TGTGCCAGCAGTTACAAACGGGGAGTCTCCTACGAGCAGTACTTC
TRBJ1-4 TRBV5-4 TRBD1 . CASSPDRGNEKLFF TGTGCCAGCAGCCCGGACAGGGGGAATGAAAAACTGTTTTTT
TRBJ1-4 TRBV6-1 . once CASSELVPLGRKLFF TGTGCCAGCAGTGAATTGGTCCCTCTGGGGAGAAAACTGTTTTTT
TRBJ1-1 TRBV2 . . CASKNRDAEAFF TGTGCCAGCAAAAACAGGGATGCTGAAGCTTTCTTT
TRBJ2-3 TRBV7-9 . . CAEAPLAGYTDTQYF TGTGCCGAAGCCCCCTTGGCGGGGTACACAGATACGCAGTATTTT
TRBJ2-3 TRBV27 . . CASSLNRSPDTQYF TGTGCCAGCAGTTTGAACAGAAGCCCAGATACGCAGTATTTT
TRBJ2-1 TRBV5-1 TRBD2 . CASSDPSGGMEDEQFF TGCGCCAGCAGCGACCCTAGCGGGGGGATGGAAGATGAGCAGTTCTTC
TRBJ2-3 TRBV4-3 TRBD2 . CASSLGLAGNVGTDTQYF TGCGCCAGCAGCCTCGGGCTAGCGGGCAACGTGGGCACAGATACGCAGTATTTT
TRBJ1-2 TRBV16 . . CASSQSWLANYGYTF TGTGCCAGCAGCCAATCTTGGCTAGCTAACTATGGCTACACCTTC
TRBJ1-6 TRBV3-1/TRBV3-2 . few CASSRSNSPLHF TGTGCCAGCAGCCGTAGTAATTCACCCCTCCACTTT
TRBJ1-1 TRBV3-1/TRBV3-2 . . CASSTEPAEAFF TGTGCCAGCAGTACAGAGCCCGCAGAAGCTTTCTTT
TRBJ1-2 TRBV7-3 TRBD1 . CASSSSGQGASYTF TGTGCCAGCAGCTCCTCAGGACAGGGGGCGAGTTACACCTTC
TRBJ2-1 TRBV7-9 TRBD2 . CASSLRTSGRRYNEQFF TGTGCCAGCAGCTTACGGACTAGCGGGAGACGCTACAATGAGCAGTTCTTC
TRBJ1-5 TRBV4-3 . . CASSLAGGQPQHF TGCGCCAGCAGCCTGGCGGGGGGTCAGCCCCAGCATTTT
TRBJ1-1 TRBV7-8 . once CASRQGPVAFF TGTGCCAGCAGACAGGGCCCGGTAGCTTTCTTT
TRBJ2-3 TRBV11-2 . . CASSRSSLRYPNTDTQYF TGTGCCAGCAGCAGATCTAGCCTTCGGTATCCCAACACAGATACGCAGTATTTT
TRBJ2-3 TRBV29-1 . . CSVVRGPDTQYF TGCAGCGTTGTACGGGGTCCAGATACGCAGTATTTT
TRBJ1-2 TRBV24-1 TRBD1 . CATSPQGSGGYTF TGTGCCACCAGCCCACAGGGGAGTGGTGGCTACACCTTC
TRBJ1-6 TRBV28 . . CASSSDSVYNSPLHF TGTGCCAGCAGTTCCGACAGCGTCTATAATTCACCCCTCCACTTT
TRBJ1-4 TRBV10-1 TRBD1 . CASSPGTGLRDEKLFF TGCGCCAGCAGCCCCGGGACAGGGTTGCGTGATGAAAAACTGTTTTTT
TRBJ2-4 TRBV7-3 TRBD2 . CASSSAGGGFGNIQYF TGTGCCAGCAGTTCCGCTGGCGGGGGTTTCGGAAACATTCAGTACTTC
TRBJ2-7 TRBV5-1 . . CASSFVSGSDRLQEQYF TGCGCCAGCAGCTTCGTCTCAGGGTCCGATAGACTTCAGGAGCAGTACTTC
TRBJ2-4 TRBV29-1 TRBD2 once CSVDRGDGKNIQYF TGCAGCGTTGATCGGGGGGACGGCAAAAACATTCAGTACTTC
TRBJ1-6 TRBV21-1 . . CASTRAGRTDLGSPLHF TGTGCCAGCACCCGGGCAGGGAGGACGGATTTAGGTTCACCCCTCCACTTT
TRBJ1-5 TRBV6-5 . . CASRGPSGSNQPQHF TGTGCCAGCAGGGGCCCGAGCGGGAGCAATCAGCCCCAGCATTTT
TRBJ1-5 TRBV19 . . CASSIAQYSNQPQHF TGTGCCAGTAGTATAGCCCAGTATAGCAATCAGCCCCAGCATTTT
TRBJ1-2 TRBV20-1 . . CSSSALWGYTF TGCAGTTCTAGCGCTCTATGGGGCTACACCTTC
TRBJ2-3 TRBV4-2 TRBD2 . CASSQELGTSGSSDTQYF TGTGCCAGCAGCCAAGAACTCGGGACTAGCGGGTCGTCAGATACGCAGTATTTT
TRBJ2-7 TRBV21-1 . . CASDPYTGKTYEQYF TGTGCCAGCGACCCATACACAGGGAAAACCTACGAGCAGTACTTC
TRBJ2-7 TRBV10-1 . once CASSELRPGCEQYF TGCGCCAGCAGTGAATTACGCCCAGGGTGCGAGCAGTACTTC
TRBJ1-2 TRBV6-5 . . CASSYSRYPNYGYTF TGTGCCAGCAGTTACTCCAGATACCCAAACTATGGCTACACCTTC
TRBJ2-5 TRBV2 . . CASSAGTPQETQYF TGTGCCAGCAGTGCCGGGACACCACAAGAGACCCAGTACTTC
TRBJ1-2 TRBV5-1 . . CASSFRDFRGYTF TGCGCCAGCAGCTTCAGGGATTTTAGGGGCTACACCTTC
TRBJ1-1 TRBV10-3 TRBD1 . CAISEIGTATEAFF TGTGCCATCAGTGAGATTGGGACAGCGACTGAAGCTTTCTTT
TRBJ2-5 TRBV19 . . CASSLYGGRETQYF TGTGCCAGTAGTCTTTATGGAGGGAGAGAGACCCAGTACTTC
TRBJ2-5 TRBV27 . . CASSPRVGGETQYF TGTGCCAGCAGCCCGAGGGTAGGAGGAGAGACCCAGTACTTC
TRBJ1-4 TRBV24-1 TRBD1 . CATSDDLTGATNEKLFF TGTGCCACCAGTGATGACTTGACAGGGGCAACTAATGAAAAACTGTTTTTT
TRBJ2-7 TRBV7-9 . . CASSLVLSGGYEQYF TGTGCCAGCAGCTTAGTGCTTAGTGGAGGCTACGAGCAGTACTTC
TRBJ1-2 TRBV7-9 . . CASSSTGRYGYTF TGTGCCAGCAGCTCAACAGGGAGATATGGCTACACCTTC
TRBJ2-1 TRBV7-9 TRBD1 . CASSLQGVYNEQFF TGTGCCAGCAGCCTGCAGGGGGTATACAATGAGCAGTTCTTC
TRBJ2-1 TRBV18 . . CASSPPSKDSQFF TGTGCCAGCTCACCACCGAGCAAGGACTCGCAGTTCTTC
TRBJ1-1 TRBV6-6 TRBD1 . CASRKTGEDEAFF TGTGCCAGCAGGAAGACAGGGGAGGATGAAGCTTTCTTT
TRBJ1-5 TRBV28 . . CASSSGGGNQPQHF TGTGCCAGCAGTTCCGGGGGAGGCAATCAGCCCCAGCATTTT
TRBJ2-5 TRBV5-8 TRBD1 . CASSLGTGTEETQYF TGTGCCAGCAGCTTGGGTACCGGGACAGAAGAGACCCAGTACTTC
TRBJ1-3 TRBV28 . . CASSLLGGWNTIYF TGTGCCAGCAGTCTGCTAGGAGGGTGGAACACCATATATTTT
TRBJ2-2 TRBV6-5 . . CASSYSSSGELFF TGTGCCAGCAGTTATTCCTCGTCCGGGGAGCTGTTTTTT
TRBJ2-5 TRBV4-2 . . CASSQGTGTLYQETQYF TGTGCCAGCAGCCAAGGCACCGGGACATTGTACCAAGAGACCCAGTACTTC
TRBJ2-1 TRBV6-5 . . CASSLDSINEQFF TGTGCCAGCAGCCTGGACAGTATCAATGAGCAGTTCTTC
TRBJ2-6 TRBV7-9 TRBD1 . CASSLLTGSSGANVLTF TGTGCCAGCAGCTTATTGACAGGGTCATCTGGGGCCAACGTCCTGACTTTC